Shown below are 28 T cell receptor beta chains from a single sample sequenced in a study of T cells in Graves' hyperthyroidism and ophthalmopathy. Amplification targeted TCR beta CDR3 regions from RNA transcripts. First-round RT-PCR with HTBI primers amplified the TCR CDR3 region. TCRdb recomputed calls from the multiplex PCR reads with MiXCR, one row per CDR3 protein. Of approximately 640,000 distinct CDR3 sequences in the sample, 17% were seen once. Source material: blood. The source is a man aged 45 to 65 with Graves' hyperthyroidism.

The rearrangement joins TRBV5-1 to TRBJ1-4; no definite D call. CDR3 size: 13 residues. Trimming took off 9 bases at V and 3 bases at J, with 12 bases between the two ends. Germline V gives CDR1 SGHRS, CDR2 YFSETQ. The CDR3 nucleotides read TGCGCCACCCGTGAAGGAGCTAATGAAAAACTGTTTTTT. This gives the protein CATREGANEKLFF.

This clonotype was counted many times. The J gene is TRBJ1-5, the V gene TRBV30, with D hard to call. Per germline, CDR1 GTSNPN and CDR2 SVGIG (reference sequence). Between the trimmed V and J ends, which lost 2 bases and 1 base, there was a span of 9 bases. The CDR3 spans 14 residues. In nucleotides, the CDR3 is TGTGCCTGGAGTCAGGACGGAAGCAATCAGCCCCAGCATTTT. It codes for CAWSQDGSNQPQHF.

The rearrangement joins TRBV7-2 to TRBJ1-5; 7 nucleotides align to TRBD1. J was trimmed by 0 bases and V by 2 bases; bases with no gene match: 1. CDR1 and CDR2 (germline): SGHTA, FQGNSA. This CDR3 contains 15 residues. Here the CDR3 DNA reads TGTGCCAGCAGCTTATCAGGGGGTAGCAATCAGCCCCAGCATTTT. Its translation: CASSLSGGSNQPQHF.

This clonotype was counted at least ten times. The chain has TRBV14 and TRBJ2-7; D unresolved. The CDR3 sequence is 15 residues long. CDR1 is SGHDN, CDR2 FVKESK, per germline. V lost 0 bases and J lost 0, with 9 bases in between. The CDR3 here is CASSQDPGNSYEQYF. Here the CDR3 DNA reads TGTGCCAGCAGCCAAGATCCAGGAAACTCCTACGAGCAGTACTTC. Complete variable domain (other parts from reference TRBV14 and TRBJ2-7): EAGVTQFPSHSVIEKGQTVTLRCDPISGHDNLYWYRRVMGKEIKFLLHFVKESKQDESGMPNNRFLAERTGGTYSTLKVQPAELEDSGVYFCASSQDPGNSYEQYFGPGTRLTVT.

This clonotype was seen more than once but under ten times. V and J are TRBV20-1 and TRBJ2-1; 9 bases are a match to TRBD2. Germline V lookup: CDR1 DFQATT, CDR2 SNEGSKA (reference sequence). The CDR3 runs to 15 residues. Unmatched junction bases numbered 2, after V lost 1 base and J lost 1 base. CDR3 bases: TGCAGTGCTAGAGTAGCGGGAGTATCCTACAATGAGCAGTTCTTC. This encodes CSARVAGVSYNEQFF.

Only a few counts were recorded for this clonotype. The rearrangement links TRBV5-4 to TRBJ2-3; D perhaps matches TRBD2 (6 bases). The ends were cut back, 2 bases at V and 2 bases at J, with 18 bases in the middle. Germline V lookup: CDR1 SGHNT, CDR2 YYREEE (reference sequence). The CDR3 covers 17 residues. The DNA of the CDR3 is TGTGCCAGCAGCTTAAACCTGCTCGGGGGAAACACAGATACGCAGTATTTT. Amino acid sequence: CASSLNLLGGNTDTQYF. The full variable domain, in which reference TRBV5-4 and TRBJ2-3 provide the parts outside the CDR3, is ETGVTQSPTHLIKTRGQQVTLRCSSQSGHNTVSWYQQALGQGPQFIFQYYREEENGRGNFPPRFSGLQFPNYSSELNVNALELDDSALYLCASSLNLLGGNTDTQYFGPGTRLTVL.

Note on this clonotype: This may stem from a read error, because a much larger clone lies one nucleotide away. CDR3 sequence: CAISQENSPTSKMGEQYF. CDR3 nucleotides: TGTGCCATCAGCCAAGAAAACAGCCCGACTAGTAAGATGGGCGAGCAGTACTTC. The chain couples TRBV3-1 to TRBJ2-7, with D possibly matching TRBD2 (6 bases). The CDR3 is made up of 18 amino acids. Germline values: CDR1 LGHDT, CDR2 YNNKEL (reference sequence).

A few counts support this clonotype. V is TRBV28 and J is TRBJ1-4, with a possible D match to TRBD1 (6 bases). Germline assignment: CDR1 MDHEN and CDR2 SYDVKM. This CDR3 is built from 16 residues. Trimming removed 5 bases at V and 7 bases at J, with 20 bases between. The CDR3 here is CASSASEGGSGEKLFF. Here the CDR3 DNA reads TGTGCCAGCAGTGCATCCGAGGGGGGGTCAGGTGAAAAACTGTTTTTT.

Worth noting for this clonotype: This sequence may be a read error, since a much larger clone differs from it by one base. V gene TRBV9 combines with J gene TRBJ2-2; TRBD2 aligns across 8 bases. There are 15 residues in the CDR3. The germline V gene encodes CDR1 SGDLS and CDR2 YYNGEE. CDR3 nucleotide sequence: TGTGCCAGCAGCGGGGGGACTAGAGGTACCGGGGAGCTGTTGTTT. This gives the protein CASSGGTRGTGELLF.

This clonotype was seen many times. The chain uses TRBV7-3 and TRBJ1-1; D not certain. V was shortened by 1 base and J by 1 base, with 7 bases between the two germline ends. The germline V gene encodes CDR1 SGHTA and CDR2 FQGTGA. This CDR3 has 14 amino acids. CDR3 sequence: CASSLIGENTEAFF. CDR3 nucleotides: TGTGCCAGCAGCTTAATCGGCGAGAACACTGAAGCTTTCTTT.

This clonotype was observed many times. CDR3 in amino acids: CASSLAGGYYEQYF. CDR3 DNA: TGTGCCAGCAGTTTAGCGGGAGGTTACTACGAGCAGTACTTC. J is TRBJ2-7 and V is TRBV28, with 8 bases fitting TRBD2. This CDR3 has 14 amino acids. Trimming removed 2 bases from V and 3 bases from J; junction bases left unmatched: 3. The germline V gene has CDR1 MDHEN and CDR2 SYDVKM. Based on the CDR3 plus reference TRBV28 and TRBJ2-7, the full variable domain is DVKVTQSSRYLVKRTGEKVFLECVQDMDHENMFWYRQDPGLGLRLIYFSYDVKMKEKGDIPEGYSVSREKKERFSLILESASTNQTSMYLCASSLAGGYYEQYFGPGTRLTVT.

The gene calls are TRBV20-1 and TRBJ2-7; D unresolved. V was cut by 7 bases and J by 2 bases, with 12 bases left in between. The CDR3 is 12 amino acids. CDR1 is DFQATT and CDR2 is SNEGSKA in the germline V gene (reference sequence). The chain's CDR3 is CSGIRNTYEQYF. The CDR3 nucleotides read TGCAGTGGTATACGGAACACCTACGAGCAGTACTTC.

As concerns this clonotype: A read error may produce the germline difference seen at one junction end. V is TRBV11-1 and J is TRBJ2-3; TRBD1 is a possible D gene (5 bases). Germline V CDR1 and CDR2: SGHAT, FQDESV (reference sequence). This CDR3 is 15 amino acids long. The CDR3 DNA reads as TGTGCCAGTAGCTTAGGGGTGGCTAGTCCAGATACGCGGTATTTT. Its translation is CASSLGVASPDTRYF.

Comments on this clonotype: One base away lies a much larger clone, so this may be a sequencing read error. The chain carries TRBV4-2 and TRBJ2-1; possible D gene TRBD2, 6 bases. The ends were cut back, 1 base at V and 8 bases at J, with 18 bases in the middle. This CDR3 contains 16 residues. The germline V gene encodes CDR1 LGHNA and CDR2 YNFKEQ. For the CDR3, the DNA is TGTGCCAGCAGCCAAGGGACGACTAGGCTTGAGGATGAGCAGTTCTTC. Translated, it gives CASSQGTTRLEDEQFF.

This clonotype was recorded many times. The chain employs TRBV28 and TRBJ1-2, with TRBD1 as a possible D gene (5 bases). CDR3 length equals 14 residues. V shed 10 bases and J shed 6 bases, with 21 bases lying between them. Germline V CDR1 and CDR2: MDHEN, SYDVKM. The CDR3: CAIPRSTGHHGYTF. CDR3 DNA sequence: TGTGCCATTCCCCGATCTACAGGACACCATGGCTACACCTTC.

This clonotype has at least ten counts. The chain is built from TRBV6-5 and TRBJ1-2, with D possibly TRBD1 on 5 matching bases. The CDR3 spans 14 residues. Germline-derived CDR1 and CDR2 are MNHEY and SVGAGI. Trimming cost V 0 bases and J 1 base, with 6 bases left between them. The CDR3 DNA reads as TGTGCCAGCAGTTACTCAGGGGTTAACTATGGCTACACCTTC. The encoded protein is CASSYSGVNYGYTF.

This clonotype came up a few times. The chain couples TRBV28 to TRBJ2-1, with D unclear. The CDR3 runs to 11 residues. Deletions cut 6 bases from V and 7 bases from J, with 7 bases between. Germline CDR1 is MDHEN and CDR2 is SYDVKM. The CDR3 here is CASSPQNEQFF. CDR3 DNA: TGTGCCAGCAGCCCACAGAATGAGCAGTTCTTC.

This clonotype was counted many times. J is TRBJ1-6 and V is TRBV6-2 or TRBV6-3; D not certain. CDR3 length: 14 amino acids. Germline-derived CDR1 and CDR2 are MNHEY and SVGEGT. Between the trimmed V and J ends, which lost 4 bases and 7 bases, there was a span of 11 bases. The CDR3 bases are TGTGCCAGCAGTTTCGCCCGGCTGAATTCACCCCTCCACTTT. It yields the protein CASSFARLNSPLHF.

This clonotype was detected a few times. In nucleotides, the CDR3 is TGCAGCGTTGAAGTTTTCACAGATACGCAGTATTTT. Translated: CSVEVFTDTQYF. The rearrangement joins TRBV29-1 to TRBJ2-3; no firm D call. The germline CDR1 and CDR2 sequences are SQVTM and ANQGSEA. The V end lost 1 base, the J end lost 2 bases, and 4 bases lay between the germline ends. The CDR3 runs to 12 residues.

There are many counts of this clonotype. The chain combines TRBV14 with TRBJ2-5, with D hard to call. V gave up 0 bases and J gave up 4 bases, with 9 bases separating them. The CDR3 loop spans 14 amino acids. CDR1 is SGHDN, CDR2 FVKESK, per germline. CDR3 amino acids: CASSQEGGAETQYF. The CDR3 DNA follows: TGTGCCAGCAGCCAAGAAGGTGGTGCAGAGACCCAGTACTTC.

The gene calls are TRBV28 and TRBJ2-5; 12 bases are a match to TRBD2. V trimming: 7 bases; J trimming: 7 bases; junction bases outside the gene matches: 19. The CDR3 runs 18 residues. Germline lookup yields CDR1 MDHEN and CDR2 SYDVKM. This chain's CDR3 is CASTLSPTGLAGTGTQYF. DNA for the CDR3: TGTGCCAGCACCTTATCCCCTACCGGACTAGCGGGAACGGGGACCCAGTACTTC.

The chain has TRBV7-9 and TRBJ1-5; D remains ambiguous. Trimming stripped 1 base from V and 12 bases from J, with 13 bases between. The length of the CDR3 is 13 residues. The V gene's germline CDR1 is SEHNR and CDR2 FQNEAQ (reference sequence). The CDR3 is CASSLGASRIQHF. CDR3 in DNA: TGTGCCAGCAGCTTAGGAGCCTCGCGAATCCAGCATTTT.

In its sample, this clonotype was seen many times. The V and J genes are TRBV18 and TRBJ2-7; possibly TRBD1 for D (5 bases). The CDR3 loop spans 13 amino acids. V lost 2 bases and J lost 4, with 9 bases in between. In germline, CDR1 is KGHSH, CDR2 LQKENI. CDR3 residues: CASSPAGLYEQYF. The DNA of the CDR3 is TGTGCCAGCTCACCAGCAGGGTTGTACGAGCAGTACTTC.

This sequence joins TRBV20-1 and TRBJ2-1, with 10 bases identical to TRBD2. Unmatched junction bases numbered 9, after V lost 6 bases and J lost 4 bases. The CDR3 consists of 15 residues. In germline, CDR1 is DFQATT, CDR2 SNEGSKA (reference sequence). Written as DNA, the CDR3 is TGCAGTGCGTCCCCCGGGACTAGCGTATACAATGAGCAGTTCTTC. It is translated as CSASPGTSVYNEQFF.

This clonotype was picked up one time. At one end the junction does not follow the germline gene, possibly because of a read error. The J gene is TRBJ2-3, the V gene TRBV20-1; 8 positions agree with TRBD2. This CDR3 is 17 amino acids long. Germline loops: CDR1 DFQATT, CDR2 SNEGSKA (reference sequence). The DNA for the CDR3 is TGCAGTGCTAGAGATGTCTATACTAGCGGAGTTACAGATACGCAGTGTTTT. It codes for CSARDVYTSGVTDTQCF.

This clonotype occurred many times. This rearrangement joins TRBV2 to TRBJ2-5; D may be TRBD1 or TRBD2 (6 bases each). Trimming cost V 3 bases and J 0 bases, with 11 bases left between them. This CDR3 is built from 15 residues. CDR1 and CDR2 (germline): SNHLY, FYNNEI. In DNA form, the CDR3 reads TGTGCCAGCAGTGATTGGGGGGCGTACCAAGAGACCCAGTACTTC. It yields the protein CASSDWGAYQETQYF. The full variable domain, with the rest looked up from reference TRBV2 and TRBJ2-5, is EPEVTQTPSHQVTQMGQEVILRCVPISNHLYFYWYRQILGQKVEFLVSFYNNEISEKSEIFDDQFSVERPDGSNFTLKIRSTKLEDSAMYFCASSDWGAYQETQYFGPGTRLLVL.

This clonotype was seen at least ten times. This chain links TRBV2 with TRBJ1-1, with 7 bases aligning to TRBD1. The V gene's germline CDR1 is SNHLY and CDR2 FYNNEI. CDR3 length: 12 residues. J was trimmed by 3 bases and V by 7 bases; bases with no gene match: 2. The CDR3 region has the DNA TGTGCCAGCACGCAGGGGGACACTGAAGCTTTCTTT. This gives the protein CASTQGDTEAFF.

In its sample, this clonotype was seen a few times. The chain links TRBV29-1 to TRBJ2-7; D ambiguous. The CDR3 is made up of 12 amino acids. In germline, CDR1 is SQVTM, CDR2 ANQGSEA. The V end lost 5 bases, the J end lost 5 bases, and 13 bases lay between the germline ends. The CDR3 DNA follows: TGCAGCGTTCGTGGGCTAGGACACGAGCAGTACTTC. It specifies CSVRGLGHEQYF.